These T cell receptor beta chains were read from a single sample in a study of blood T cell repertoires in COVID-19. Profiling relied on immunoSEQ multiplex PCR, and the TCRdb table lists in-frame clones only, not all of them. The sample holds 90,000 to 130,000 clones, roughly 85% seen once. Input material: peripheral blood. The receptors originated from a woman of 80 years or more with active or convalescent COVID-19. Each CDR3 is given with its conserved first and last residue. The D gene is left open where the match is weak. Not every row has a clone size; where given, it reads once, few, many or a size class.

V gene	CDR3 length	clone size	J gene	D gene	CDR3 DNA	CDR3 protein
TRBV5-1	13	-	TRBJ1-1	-	TGCGCCAGCAGCTTGAAGTTAGACACTGAAGCTTTCTTT	CASSLKLDTEAFF
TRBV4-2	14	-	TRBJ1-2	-	TGTGCCAGCAGCCAAGAGTTGAGTAATCGGGGCTACACCTTC	CASSQELSNRGYTF
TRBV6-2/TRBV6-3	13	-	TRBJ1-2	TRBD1	TGTGCCAGCAGTTGGGCAGGGGGCTATGGCTACACCTTC	CASSWAGGYGYTF
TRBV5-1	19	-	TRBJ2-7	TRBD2	TGCGCCAGCAGCTTGGGGGGACTAGCGACCCGACTCCCAACCTACGAGCAGTACTTC	CASSLGGLATRLPTYEQYF
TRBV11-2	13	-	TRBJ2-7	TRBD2	TGTGCCAGCAGCGGGACTAGCCCCTACGAGCAGTACTTC	CASSGTSPYEQYF
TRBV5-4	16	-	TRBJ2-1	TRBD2	TGTGCCAGCAGCTTACCAACTAGCGGGAGTCGCAATGAGCAGTTCTTC	CASSLPTSGSRNEQFF
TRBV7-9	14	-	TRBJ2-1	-	TGTGCCAGCAGCTCTTCGGGATCCTACAATGAGCAGTTCTTC	CASSSSGSYNEQFF
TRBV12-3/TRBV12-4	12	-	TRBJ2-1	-	TGTGCCAGCAGTTTTGTGCGCAATGAGCAGTTCTTC	CASSFVRNEQFF
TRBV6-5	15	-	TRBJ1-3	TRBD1	TGTGCCAGCAGTTACCACGGACAGGGGCGAAACACCATATATTTT	CASSYHGQGRNTIYF
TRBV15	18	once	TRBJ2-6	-	TGTGCCACCAGCAGAGATGGTAACAGACAGTCTGGGGCCAACGTCCTGACTTTC	CATSRDGNRQSGANVLTF
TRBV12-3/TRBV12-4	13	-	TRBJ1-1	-	TGTGCCAGCAGTCGAAGGGAGAGAACTGAAGCTTTCTTT	CASSRRERTEAFF
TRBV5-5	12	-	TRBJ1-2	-	TGTGCCAGCAGCTTGTTAGACTATGGCTACACCTTC	CASSLLDYGYTF
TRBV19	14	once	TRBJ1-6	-	TGTGCCAGTAGGAAACAGGGAGATAATTCACCCCTCCACTTT	CASRKQGDNSPLHF
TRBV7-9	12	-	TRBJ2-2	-	TGTGCCAGCAGCTTAGGGCCCGGGGAGCTGTTTTTT	CASSLGPGELFF
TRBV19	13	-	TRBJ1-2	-	TGTGCCAGTAGTATCGGCAGGGTTAATGGCTACACCTTC	CASSIGRVNGYTF
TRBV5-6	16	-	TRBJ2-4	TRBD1	TGTGCCAGCAGCTCGCCCCGACAGGGGGCAGGTGTCATTCAGTACTTC	CASSSPRQGAGVIQYF
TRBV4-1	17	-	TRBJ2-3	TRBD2	TGCGCCAGCAGCTCCACGCCTAGGGGAGGGGTCACAGATACGCAGTATTTT	CASSSTPRGGVTDTQYF
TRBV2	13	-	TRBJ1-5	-	TGTGCCAGCCAGACAGAAACAAATCAGCCCCAGCATTTT	CASQTETNQPQHF
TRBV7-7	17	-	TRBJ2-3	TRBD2	TGTGCCAGCAGCCCCTCGCGGGAGAGAACTAGCACAGATACGCAGTATTTT	CASSPSRERTSTDTQYF
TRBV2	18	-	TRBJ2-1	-	TGTGCCAGCAGCAAGACGTTACAGGTGGCGGTGGGGGGCAATGAGCAGTTCTTC	CASSKTLQVAVGGNEQFF
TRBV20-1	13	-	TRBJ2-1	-	TGCAGTGCTAGTGGAGGGCCTGTGGGTGAGCAGTTCTTC	CSASGGPVGEQFF
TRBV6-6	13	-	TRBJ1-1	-	TGTGCCAGCAGCCCGATCGGAGGCACTGAAGCTTTCTTT	CASSPIGGTEAFF
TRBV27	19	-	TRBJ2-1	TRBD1	TGTGCCAGCAGTCCGGACGACAGGGATGTTAGATTTAACTACAATGAGCAGTTCTTC	CASSPDDRDVRFNYNEQFF
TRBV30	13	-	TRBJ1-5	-	TGTGCCTGGAGTGGAGGGAGCAATCAGCCCCAGCATTTT	CAWSGGSNQPQHF